Listed here are 14 T cell receptor beta chains from one sample, sequenced in a study of response to subunit inactivated influenza vaccine (dated by TCRdb to 2017 to 2018). Library preparation was by RT-PCR. Sequencer: Illumina HiSeq 2500. TCRdb reprocessed the public reads (quality trimming at Q25 with fastp, clone calling with MiXCR) and kept in-frame beta chains. Rows matching on CDR3 protein sequence are summarized as one entry with the most common DNA and genes. For this sample there are about 170,000 distinct CDR3 sequences; approximately 12% appear just once. The ten largest clones capture approximately 32% of the sample. These sequences were also reported in another study, on T cells expressing NK-cell markers. Looking at the second paper: The TCR beta cDNA libraries were made using 5'RACE template switching, a step that added both a universal primer site and unique molecular identifiers.

Sequences were derived from CD8+ T cells sorted from PBMCs, sampled 12 days after vaccination. Receptors were obtained from a man aged 45-65 years who received an inactivated influenza vaccine. Donor details come from another sample of the same person, matched by shared clones.

There are a few counts of this clonotype. The DNA of the CDR3 is TGTGCTAGTGGTTTGGTAACAGCATTTGCGGTAGAGACCCAGTACTTC. Translated: CASGLVTAFAVETQYF. The V gene is TRBV12-5, the J gene TRBJ2-5; D unresolved. The germline V and J ends were trimmed by 0 bases and 4 bases, with 15 bases remaining between them. Germline V gives CDR1 LGHNT, CDR2 FRNRAP. The CDR3 extends over 16 amino acids.

This clonotype was observed a handful of times. This chain connects TRBV29-1 to TRBJ1-2, with TRBD1 matching 9 bases. Germline assignment: CDR1 SQVTM and CDR2 ANQGSEA. Trimming removed 3 bases from V and 4 bases from J; junction bases left unmatched: 6. The CDR3 sequence is 14 residues long. The CDR3 coding sequence is TGCAGCGTTGATCGACAGGGGGTAGGCTATGGCTACACCTTC. Its translation: CSVDRQGVGYGYTF.

The chain combines TRBV4-1 with TRBJ2-1; a possible D gene is TRBD1 (5 bases). V lost 1 base, J lost 8 bases, and 15 bases lay in between. CDR3 length: 15 amino acids. Germline CDR1 is MGHRA and CDR2 is YSYEKL. This chain's CDR3 is CASSQGKGARDEQFF. For the CDR3, the DNA is TGCGCCAGCAGCCAAGGTAAAGGGGCTAGAGATGAGCAGTTCTTC.

This clonotype was counted at least ten times. V usage is TRBV7-2 and J usage is TRBJ2-7, with 11 bases lining up with TRBD1. V lost 5 bases, J lost 1 base, and 10 bases stayed unmatched. Per germline, CDR1 SGHTA and CDR2 FQGNSA. The CDR3 covers 17 residues. CDR3 sequence (DNA): TGTGCCAGCAGCCGGGACAGGGGGTCCTCCTCATCCTACGAGCAGTACTTC. It encodes CASSRDRGSSSSYEQYF.

This clonotype was observed at least ten times. The chain joins TRBV9 to TRBJ1-1; 8 nucleotides agree with TRBD1. Per the germline V gene, CDR1 is SGDLS and CDR2 is YYNGEE. V lost 4 bases to trimming and J lost 0 bases; unmatched junction nucleotides: 11. CDR3 length: 17 amino acids. The CDR3 region is CASSTGTGRSMNTEAFF. The CDR3 DNA is TGTGCCAGCAGCACCGGGACAGGAAGATCTATGAACACTGAAGCTTTCTTT.

The genes are TRBV10-3 and TRBJ2-5, with 8 positions matching TRBD2. CDR1 is ENHRY, CDR2 SYGVKD, per germline. The CDR3 is 14 residues long. The J segment lost 5 bases and the V segment lost 3 bases, leaving 5 bases of the junction unmatched. The CDR3 DNA is TGTGCCATCAGTGACCCGGGGGGGCGGGAGACCCAGTACTTC. Its protein is CAISDPGGRETQYF.

The table lists this clonotype with a few counts. This rearrangement joins TRBV3-1 to TRBJ2-3, with unresolved D. The CDR3 consists of 16 residues. Trimming took off 0 bases at V and 2 bases at J, with 12 bases between the two ends. Germline CDR1 and CDR2: LGHDT and YNNKEL (reference sequence). This CDR3 reads CASSQDLKAVTDTQYF. DNA of the CDR3: TGTGCCAGCAGCCAAGATCTGAAGGCCGTCACAGATACGCAGTATTTT.

The chain links TRBV6-5 to TRBJ2-7, with D possibly being TRBD1 or TRBD2 (5 bases each). The CDR3 is 14 residues long. Deletions cut 0 bases from V and 6 bases from J, with 12 bases between. The germline CDR1 and CDR2 sequences are MNHEY and SVGAGI. The CDR3 sequence is CASSYSGVEVEQYF. The CDR3 DNA sequence: TGTGCCAGCAGTTACTCGGGGGTTGAAGTCGAGCAGTACTTC.

This clonotype was seen a few times. This chain joins TRBV5-1 and TRBJ1-1; the D is unclear. The V end lost 3 bases, the J end lost 0 bases, and 15 bases lay between the germline ends. Germline CDR1 is SGHRS and CDR2 is YFSETQ. The CDR3 runs to 16 residues. CDR3 DNA: TGCGCCAGCAGCTCATTAGACGGAATATTGAACACTGAAGCTTTCTTT. Protein sequence: CASSSLDGILNTEAFF.

A few counts support this clonotype. The chain has TRBV27 and TRBJ1-1; D is uncertain. With 6 bases removed from V and 7 bases from J, the gap between germline ends came to 24 bases. The length of the CDR3 is 16 residues. Germline CDR1 is MNHEY and CDR2 is SMNVEV (reference sequence). The CDR3 loop is CASSLLPSQTLGEAFF. The CDR3 DNA follows: TGTGCCAGCAGCCTTCTTCCCTCTCAGACTTTAGGTGAAGCTTTCTTT.

V gene TRBV11-3 combines with J gene TRBJ2-1; a possible D gene is TRBD1 (6 bases). The CDR3 has 14 residues. The V end was cut by 6 bases, the J end by 4 bases, with 13 bases between. CDR1 is SGHNT, CDR2 YENEEA, per germline. The chain's CDR3 is CASSSRDNYNEQFF. CDR3 in DNA: TGTGCCAGCAGTTCCCGGGACAATTACAATGAGCAGTTCTTC. Based on the CDR3 plus reference TRBV11-3 and TRBJ2-1, the full variable domain is EAGVVQSPRYKIIEKKQPVAFWCNPISGHNTLYWYLQNLGQGPELLIRYENEEAVDDSQLPKDRFSAERLKGVDSTLKIQPAELGDSAVYLCASSSRDNYNEQFFGPGTRLTVL.

This clonotype was observed a few times. Written as DNA, the CDR3 is TGTGCCAGCAGAGTCGACAAGAACTCCTACGAGCAGTACTTC. It is translated as CASRVDKNSYEQYF. The chain recombines TRBV28 with TRBJ2-7, with D uncertain. Between the trimmed V and J ends, which lost 6 bases and 0 bases, there was a span of 12 bases. This CDR3 comprises 14 residues. Germline V gives CDR1 MDHEN, CDR2 SYDVKM.

This clonotype occurred a few times. The chain carries TRBV7-9 and TRBJ2-7; a weak D match, TRBD1 (5 bases). The V and J ends lost 3 bases and 6 bases respectively, with 9 bases between them. Germline V gene lookup returns CDR1 SEHNR and CDR2 FQNEAQ (reference sequence). The CDR3 runs to 12 residues. The CDR3 loop reads CASSFTGVEQYF. CDR3 in DNA: TGTGCCAGCAGCTTTACAGGAGTCGAGCAGTACTTC.

This clonotype was detected a few times. The chain couples TRBV20-1 to TRBJ1-3; a weak D match, TRBD1 (5 bases). V lost 6 bases and J lost 4, with 13 bases in between. Looked up from germline, CDR1 is DFQATT and CDR2 is SNEGSKA (reference sequence). The CDR3 consists of 13 residues. In DNA, the CDR3 is TGCAGTGCACGACCGAGGGGAGGAAACACCATATATTTT. Protein: CSARPRGGNTIYF.